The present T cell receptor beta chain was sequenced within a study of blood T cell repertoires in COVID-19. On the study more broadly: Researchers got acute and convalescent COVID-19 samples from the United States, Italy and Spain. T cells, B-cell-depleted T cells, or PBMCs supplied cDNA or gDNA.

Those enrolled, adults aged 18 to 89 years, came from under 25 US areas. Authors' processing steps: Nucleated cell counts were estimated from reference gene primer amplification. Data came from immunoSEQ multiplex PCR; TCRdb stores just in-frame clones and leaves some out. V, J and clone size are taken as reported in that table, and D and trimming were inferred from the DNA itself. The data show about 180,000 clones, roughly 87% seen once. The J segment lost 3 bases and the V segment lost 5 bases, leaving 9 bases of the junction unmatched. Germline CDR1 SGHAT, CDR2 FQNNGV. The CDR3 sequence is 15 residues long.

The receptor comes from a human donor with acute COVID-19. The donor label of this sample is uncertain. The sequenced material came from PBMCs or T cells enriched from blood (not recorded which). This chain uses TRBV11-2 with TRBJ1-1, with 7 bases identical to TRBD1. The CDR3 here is CASSPLTGKHTEAFF. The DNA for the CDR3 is TGTGCCAGCAGCCCTTTGACAGGGAAGCACACTGAAGCTTTCTTT. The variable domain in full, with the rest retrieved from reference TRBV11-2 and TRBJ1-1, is EAGVAQSPRYKIIEKRQSVAFWCNPISGHATLYWYQQILGQGPKLLIQFQNNGVVDDSQLPKDRFSAERLKGVDSTLKIQPAKLEDSAVYLCASSPLTGKHTEAFFGQGTRLTVV.